Shown below are 2 T cell receptor beta chains from a single sample sequenced in a study of cytomegalovirus exposure and HLA in healthy donors. PCR used 60 Vbeta primers and 13 Jbeta primers. Measured with immunoSEQ multiplex PCR; TCRdb has only the in-frame clones, and not every one. The sample gives around 130,000 clones, around 73% of which show up once; approximately 2.9% is in the top ten. The sample taken for sequencing was PBMCs. The receptors come from a human donor in good health.

This clone was seen only a few times. The chain joins TRBV7-2 to TRBJ2-5; D might be TRBD1 (6 bases). CDR1 and CDR2 (germline): SGHTA, FQGNSA. The CDR3 length is 15 residues. V was cut by 5 bases and J by 5 bases, with 18 bases left in between. CDR3 in amino acids: CASSLTSRGYETQYF. The CDR3 DNA reads as TGTGCCAGCAGCCTAACGTCCAGGGGATACGAGACCCAGTACTTC.

This clone was picked up one time. This chain joins TRBV15 and TRBJ2-3, with 10 bases matching TRBD2. The CDR3 has 15 amino acids. The J segment lost 5 bases and the V segment lost 1 base, leaving 3 bases of the junction unmatched. Germline CDR1 and CDR2: LNHNV and YYDKDF (reference sequence). CDR3 bases: TGTGCCACCAGCAGAGGGACTAGCGGTGGAGATACGCAGTATTTT. Protein: CATSRGTSGGDTQYF.